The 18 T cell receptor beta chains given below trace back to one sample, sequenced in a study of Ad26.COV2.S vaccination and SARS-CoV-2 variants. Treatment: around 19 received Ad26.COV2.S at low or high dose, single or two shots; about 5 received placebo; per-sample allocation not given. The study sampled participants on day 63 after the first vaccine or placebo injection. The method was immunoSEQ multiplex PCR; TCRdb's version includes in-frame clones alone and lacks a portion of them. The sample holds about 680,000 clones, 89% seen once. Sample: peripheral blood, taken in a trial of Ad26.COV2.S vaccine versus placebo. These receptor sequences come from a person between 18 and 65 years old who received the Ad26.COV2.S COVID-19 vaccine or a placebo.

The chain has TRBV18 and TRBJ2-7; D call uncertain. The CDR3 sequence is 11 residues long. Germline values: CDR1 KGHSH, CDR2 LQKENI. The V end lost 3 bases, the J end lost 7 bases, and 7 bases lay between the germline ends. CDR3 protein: CASSPAGEQYF. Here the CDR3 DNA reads TGTGCCAGCTCACCCGCCGGGGAGCAGTACTTC.

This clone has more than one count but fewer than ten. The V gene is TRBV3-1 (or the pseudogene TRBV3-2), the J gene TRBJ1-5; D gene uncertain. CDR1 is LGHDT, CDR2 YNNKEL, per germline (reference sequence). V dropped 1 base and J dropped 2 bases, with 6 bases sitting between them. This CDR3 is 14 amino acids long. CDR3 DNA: TGTGCCAGCAGCCAAGGGGTTGGCAATCAGCCCCAGCATTTT. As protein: CASSQGVGNQPQHF.

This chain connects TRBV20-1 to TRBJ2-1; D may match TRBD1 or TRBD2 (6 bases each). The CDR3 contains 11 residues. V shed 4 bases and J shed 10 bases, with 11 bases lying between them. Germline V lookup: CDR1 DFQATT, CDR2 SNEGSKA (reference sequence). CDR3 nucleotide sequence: TGCAGTGCTACCGGGGGCGTGGAGCAGTTCTTC. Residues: CSATGGVEQFF.

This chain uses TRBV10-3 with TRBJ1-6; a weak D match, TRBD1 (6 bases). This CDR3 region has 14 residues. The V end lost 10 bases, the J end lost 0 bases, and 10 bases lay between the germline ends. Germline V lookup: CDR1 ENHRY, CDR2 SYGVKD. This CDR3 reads CATQTGSYNSPLHF. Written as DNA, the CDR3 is TGTGCCACCCAGACAGGCTCCTATAATTCACCCCTCCACTTT.

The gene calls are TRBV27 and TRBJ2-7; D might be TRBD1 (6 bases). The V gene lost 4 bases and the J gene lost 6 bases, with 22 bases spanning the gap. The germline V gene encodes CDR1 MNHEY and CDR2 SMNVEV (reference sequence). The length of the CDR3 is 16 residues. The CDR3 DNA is TGTGCCAGCAGTTCTACCCGGACAGCCCCAAGGCGCGAGCAGTACTTC. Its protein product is CASSSTRTAPRREQYF.

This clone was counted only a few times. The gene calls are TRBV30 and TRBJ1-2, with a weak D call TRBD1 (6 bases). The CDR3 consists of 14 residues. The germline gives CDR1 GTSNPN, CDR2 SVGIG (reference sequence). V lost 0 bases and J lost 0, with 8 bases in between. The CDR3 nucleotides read TGTGCCTGGAGTGTAACAGGGACTAACTATGGCTACACCTTC. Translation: CAWSVTGTNYGYTF.

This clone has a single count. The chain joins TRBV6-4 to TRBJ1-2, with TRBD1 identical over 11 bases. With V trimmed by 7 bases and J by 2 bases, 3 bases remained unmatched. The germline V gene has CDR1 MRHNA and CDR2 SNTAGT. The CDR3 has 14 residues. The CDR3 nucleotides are TGTGCCAGCAAACGGGACAGGGGGAACTATGGCTACACCTTC. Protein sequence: CASKRDRGNYGYTF.

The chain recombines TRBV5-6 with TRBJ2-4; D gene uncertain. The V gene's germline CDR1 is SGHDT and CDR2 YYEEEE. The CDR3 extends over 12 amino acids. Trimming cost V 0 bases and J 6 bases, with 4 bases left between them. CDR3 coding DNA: TGTGCCAGCAGCTTGGGAACAAACATTCAGTACTTC. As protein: CASSLGTNIQYF. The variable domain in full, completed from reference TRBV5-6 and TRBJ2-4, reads DAGVTQSPTHLIKTRGQQVTLRCSPKSGHDTVSWYQQALGQGPQFIFQYYEEEERQRGNFPDRFSGHQFPNYSSELNVNALLLGDSALYLCASSLGTNIQYFGAGTRLSVL.

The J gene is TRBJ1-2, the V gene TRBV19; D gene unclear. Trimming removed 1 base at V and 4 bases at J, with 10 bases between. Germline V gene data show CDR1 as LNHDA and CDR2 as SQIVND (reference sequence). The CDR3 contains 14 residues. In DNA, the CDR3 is TGTGCCAGTAGTATAGGACCTAGATTCTATGGCTACACCTTC. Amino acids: CASSIGPRFYGYTF.

The CDR3 DNA reads TGTGCCAGCAGCCAGACCGGTTCTGGCGAGCAGTACTTC. As protein: CASSQTGSGEQYF. The chain employs TRBV7-6 and TRBJ2-7; D call uncertain. V dropped 5 bases and J dropped 6 bases, with 14 bases sitting between them. The CDR3 is 13 amino acids. Germline CDR1 SGHVS, CDR2 FNYEAQ.

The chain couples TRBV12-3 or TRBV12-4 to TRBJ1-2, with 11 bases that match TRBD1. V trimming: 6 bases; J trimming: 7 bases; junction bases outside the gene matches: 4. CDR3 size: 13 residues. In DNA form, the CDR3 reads TGTGCCAGCAGCCGGACAGGGGGCCTTGGCTACACCTTC. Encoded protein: CASSRTGGLGYTF.

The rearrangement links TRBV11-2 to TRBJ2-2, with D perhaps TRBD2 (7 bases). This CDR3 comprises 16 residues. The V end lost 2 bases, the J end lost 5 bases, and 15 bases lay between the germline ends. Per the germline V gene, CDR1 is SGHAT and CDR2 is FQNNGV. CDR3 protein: CASSLRGSRGTGELFF. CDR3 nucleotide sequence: TGTGCCAGCAGCTTACGCGGGAGTAGGGGGACCGGGGAGCTGTTTTTT.

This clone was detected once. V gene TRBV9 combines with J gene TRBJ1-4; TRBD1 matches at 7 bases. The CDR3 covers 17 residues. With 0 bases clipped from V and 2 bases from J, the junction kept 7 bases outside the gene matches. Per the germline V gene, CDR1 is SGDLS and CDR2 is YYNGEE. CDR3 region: CASSVATGGGTNEKLFF. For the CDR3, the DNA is TGTGCCAGCAGCGTAGCTACGGGAGGGGGCACTAATGAAAAACTGTTTTTT. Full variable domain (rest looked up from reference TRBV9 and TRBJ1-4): DSGVTQTPKHLITATGQRVTLRCSPRSGDLSVYWYQQSLDQGLQFLIQYYNGEERAKGNILERFSAQQFPDLHSELNLSSLELGDSALYFCASSVATGGGTNEKLFFGSGTQLSVL.

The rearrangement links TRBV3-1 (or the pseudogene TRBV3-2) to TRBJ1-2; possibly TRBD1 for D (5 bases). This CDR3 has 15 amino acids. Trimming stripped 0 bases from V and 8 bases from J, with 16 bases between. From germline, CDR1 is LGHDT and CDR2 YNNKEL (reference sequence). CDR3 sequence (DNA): TGTGCCAGCAGCCAAGATACCTTGGCAGGGCGAGGCTACACCTTC. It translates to CASSQDTLAGRGYTF.

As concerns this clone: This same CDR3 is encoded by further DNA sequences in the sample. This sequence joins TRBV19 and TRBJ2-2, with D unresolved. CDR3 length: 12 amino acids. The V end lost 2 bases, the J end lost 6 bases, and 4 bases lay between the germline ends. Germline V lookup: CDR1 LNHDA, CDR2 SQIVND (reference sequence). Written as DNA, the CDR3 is TGTGCCAGTAGTATACCCCCCGGGGAGCTGTTTTTT. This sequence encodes CASSIPPGELFF.

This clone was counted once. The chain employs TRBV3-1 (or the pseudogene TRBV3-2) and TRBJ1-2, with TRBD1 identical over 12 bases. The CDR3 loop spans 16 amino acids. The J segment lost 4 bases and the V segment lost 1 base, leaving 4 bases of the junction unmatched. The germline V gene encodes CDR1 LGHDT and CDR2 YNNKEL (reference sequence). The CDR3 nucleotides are TGTGCCAGCAGCCAAGCGGGACAGGGGGCGGGCTATGGCTACACCTTC. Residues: CASSQAGQGAGYGYTF.

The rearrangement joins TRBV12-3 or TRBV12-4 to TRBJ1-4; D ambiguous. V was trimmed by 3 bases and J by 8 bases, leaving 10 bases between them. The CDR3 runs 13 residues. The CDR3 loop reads CASSFQLGEKLFF. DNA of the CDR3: TGTGCCAGCAGTTTCCAATTGGGGGAAAAACTGTTTTTT.

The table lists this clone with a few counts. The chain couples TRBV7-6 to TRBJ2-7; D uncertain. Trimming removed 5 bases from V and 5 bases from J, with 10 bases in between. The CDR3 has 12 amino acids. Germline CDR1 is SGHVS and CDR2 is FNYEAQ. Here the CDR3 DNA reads TGTGCCAGCAGCCCCATGGGCCACGAGCAGTACTTC. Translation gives CASSPMGHEQYF.